A single TCR beta chain is shown here with its context. This record belongs to a study of CD8 T cells in ankylosing spondylitis. Germline trimming cut 5 bases from V and 9 bases from J; bases unmatched to any gene: 19. This CDR3 is 17 amino acids long. Per the germline V gene, CDR1 is MGHRA and CDR2 is YSYEKL. TCRdb passed the 5' RACE reads through MiXCR, listing each CDR3 protein once. The sample yields roughly 150,000 distinct CDR3 sequences, 30% to 35% seen once. The chain uses TRBV4-1 and TRBJ2-1, with 7 bases fitting TRBD2. The sequenced material came from synovial fluid, either unsorted or a sorted T cell fraction (not recorded which). The sequence was collected from a male donor with ankylosing spondylitis. CDR3 amino acids: CASSSGGREAPRAEQFF. The CDR3 nucleotides are TGCGCCAGCAGCTCCGGAGGGAGGGAGGCCCCACGGGCTGAGCAGTTCTTC.